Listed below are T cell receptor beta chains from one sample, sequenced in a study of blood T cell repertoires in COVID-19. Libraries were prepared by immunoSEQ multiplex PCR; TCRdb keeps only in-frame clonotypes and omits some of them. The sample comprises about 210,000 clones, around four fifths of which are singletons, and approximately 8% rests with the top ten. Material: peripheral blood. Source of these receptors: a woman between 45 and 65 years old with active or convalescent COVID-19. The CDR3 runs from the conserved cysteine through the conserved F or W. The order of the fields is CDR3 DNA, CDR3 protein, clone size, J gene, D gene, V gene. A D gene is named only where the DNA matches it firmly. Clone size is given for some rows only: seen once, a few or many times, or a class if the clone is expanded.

CDR3nt: TGCAGCGTTGAAGCTCTCGCTACCACCTACGAGCAGTACTTC; CDR3aa: CSVEALATTYEQYF; abundance: few; j_gene: TRBJ2-7; d_gene: NA; v_gene: TRBV29-1
CDR3nt: TGTGCCAGCAGTGGGGGGCTCACAGGGGGTAGCACAGATACGCAGTATTTT; CDR3aa: CASSGGLTGGSTDTQYF; abundance: NA; j_gene: TRBJ2-3; d_gene: TRBD1; v_gene: TRBV2
CDR3nt: TGCGCCAGCAGCCCAGGGACAGGATCCTACAATGAGCAGTTCTTC; CDR3aa: CASSPGTGSYNEQFF; abundance: few; j_gene: TRBJ2-1; d_gene: TRBD1; v_gene: TRBV4-1
CDR3nt: TGTGCCAGCAGCGACCGAGGGGGGAACACTGAAGCTTTCTTT; CDR3aa: CASSDRGGNTEAFF; abundance: NA; j_gene: TRBJ1-1; d_gene: NA; v_gene: TRBV3-1/TRBV3-2
CDR3nt: TGCGCCAGCAGCTTGGGCCCGGGGGGGCCCGAAAACATTCAGTACTTC; CDR3aa: CASSLGPGGPENIQYF; abundance: NA; j_gene: TRBJ2-4; d_gene: TRBD2; v_gene: TRBV5-1
CDR3nt: TGCGCCAGCAGTCCGGACACTGGCTACACCTTC; CDR3aa: CASSPDTGYTF; abundance: NA; j_gene: TRBJ1-2; d_gene: NA; v_gene: TRBV10-2
CDR3nt: TGTGCCAGCAGTTACTCTGTGTTTTCCGGCGGAGGCTACACCTTC; CDR3aa: CASSYSVFSGGGYTF; abundance: NA; j_gene: TRBJ1-2; d_gene: NA; v_gene: TRBV6-5
CDR3nt: TGTGCCAGCTCACCGGGACAGGGCCTTCTCCGCTCTGGAAACACCATATATTTT; CDR3aa: CASSPGQGLLRSGNTIYF; abundance: NA; j_gene: TRBJ1-3; d_gene: TRBD1; v_gene: TRBV18
CDR3nt: TGTGCCAGCAGGTTCGGGGAGATCACAGATACGCAGTATTTT; CDR3aa: CASRFGEITDTQYF; abundance: NA; j_gene: TRBJ2-3; d_gene: NA; v_gene: TRBV6-6
CDR3nt: TGTGCCAGCAGCTTAACCACCGGGACACCTAACTATGGCTACACCTTC; CDR3aa: CASSLTTGTPNYGYTF; abundance: NA; j_gene: TRBJ1-2; d_gene: NA; v_gene: TRBV7-9
CDR3nt: TGTGCCAGCAGTTTAGAGGCAGAAGCTTTCTTT; CDR3aa: CASSLEAEAFF; abundance: NA; j_gene: TRBJ1-1; d_gene: NA; v_gene: TRBV28
CDR3nt: TGTGCCAGCAGCGGTTGGGGGGATAAAGAGACCCAGTACTTC; CDR3aa: CASSGWGDKETQYF; abundance: NA; j_gene: TRBJ2-5; d_gene: NA; v_gene: TRBV11-2
CDR3nt: TGCAGTGCTAGTGAACCAGGGGGTCAGCCCCAGCATTTT; CDR3aa: CSASEPGGQPQHF; abundance: few; j_gene: TRBJ1-5; d_gene: TRBD1; v_gene: TRBV20-1
CDR3nt: TGTGCCAGCAGCCAACCGGGCTCTGGAAACACCATATATTTT; CDR3aa: CASSQPGSGNTIYF; abundance: NA; j_gene: TRBJ1-3; d_gene: NA; v_gene: TRBV3-1/TRBV3-2
CDR3nt: TGTGCCAGTAGGGACAGGGGATCCTTGACAGATACGCAGTATTTT; CDR3aa: CASRDRGSLTDTQYF; abundance: NA; j_gene: TRBJ2-3; d_gene: TRBD1; v_gene: TRBV19
CDR3nt: TGTGCCAGCAGTCCGCGACAGGGTTTGAGGACTGAAGCTTTCTTT; CDR3aa: CASSPRQGLRTEAFF; abundance: many; j_gene: TRBJ1-1; d_gene: TRBD1; v_gene: TRBV27
CDR3nt: TGTGCCAGTAGCCGGGACATTGAAAATGAGCAGTTCTTC; CDR3aa: CASSRDIENEQFF; abundance: NA; j_gene: TRBJ2-1; d_gene: NA; v_gene: TRBV19
CDR3nt: TGCGCCAGCAGCCAAGATGTAGGACAGAAAAACATTCAGTACTTC; CDR3aa: CASSQDVGQKNIQYF; abundance: once; j_gene: TRBJ2-4; d_gene: NA; v_gene: TRBV4-1
CDR3nt: TGCGCCAGCAGCCGGACTAGCGGCTCCTACAATGAGCAGTTCTTC; CDR3aa: CASSRTSGSYNEQFF; abundance: NA; j_gene: TRBJ2-1; d_gene: TRBD2; v_gene: TRBV5-1
CDR3nt: TGTGCCACCAGTGCCTGGGGGACGGGGGACACAGATACGCAGTATTTT; CDR3aa: CATSAWGTGDTDTQYF; abundance: NA; j_gene: TRBJ2-3; d_gene: NA; v_gene: TRBV24-1
CDR3nt: TGCGCCAGCAGTGCGACCGGGACAGGGGTCATCGAGCAGTACTTC; CDR3aa: CASSATGTGVIEQYF; abundance: NA; j_gene: TRBJ2-7; d_gene: TRBD1; v_gene: TRBV10-1
CDR3nt: TGTGCCAGCAGCTTAGCCACCGGGAGGCAGTTCTTC; CDR3aa: CASSLATGRQFF; abundance: NA; j_gene: TRBJ2-1; d_gene: NA; v_gene: TRBV5-4
CDR3nt: TGTGCCAGCAGCCCAATGGAGGGGACTGGAAACACCATATATTTT; CDR3aa: CASSPMEGTGNTIYF; abundance: NA; j_gene: TRBJ1-3; d_gene: NA; v_gene: TRBV11-2
CDR3nt: TGTGCCAGCAGCATAGCCTTCCAGGGGGCGGCTTTCTTT; CDR3aa: CASSIAFQGAAFF; abundance: NA; j_gene: TRBJ1-1; d_gene: TRBD1; v_gene: TRBV7-9
CDR3nt: TGTGCCAGTAGTACCATCGAGGGAGGGGGCTACACCTTC; CDR3aa: CASSTIEGGGYTF; abundance: once; j_gene: TRBJ1-2; d_gene: NA; v_gene: TRBV19
CDR3nt: TGCGCCAGCAGACAGACAGGGGAGGCTTCACCCCTCCACTTT; CDR3aa: CASRQTGEASPLHF; abundance: NA; j_gene: TRBJ1-6; d_gene: TRBD1; v_gene: TRBV5-1
CDR3nt: TGTGCCAGCAGCTCAAAGGGGCTCCTGAATCAGCCCCAGCATTTT; CDR3aa: CASSSKGLLNQPQHF; abundance: once; j_gene: TRBJ1-5; d_gene: NA; v_gene: TRBV6-5
CDR3nt: TGCGCCAGCAGCCTGATGGGGGGAGGGAACCACGAGCAGTACTTC; CDR3aa: CASSLMGGGNHEQYF; abundance: NA; j_gene: TRBJ2-7; d_gene: TRBD2; v_gene: TRBV5-1
CDR3nt: TGTGCCAGCAGTTGGACAGTTAGCAATCAGCCCCAGCATTTT; CDR3aa: CASSWTVSNQPQHF; abundance: NA; j_gene: TRBJ1-5; d_gene: NA; v_gene: TRBV28
CDR3nt: TGTGCCAGCAGCTTAGGTGGCCAACCCGGGGAGCTGTTTTTT; CDR3aa: CASSLGGQPGELFF; abundance: NA; j_gene: TRBJ2-2; d_gene: NA; v_gene: TRBV11-1
CDR3nt: TGTGCCAGCAGACCGACAGGGGTGGACACCATATATTTT; CDR3aa: CASRPTGVDTIYF; abundance: few; j_gene: TRBJ1-3; d_gene: TRBD1; v_gene: TRBV9
CDR3nt: TGTGCCAGCACTATTCCCAGGGGGCGGAATCAGCCCCAGCATTTT; CDR3aa: CASTIPRGRNQPQHF; abundance: NA; j_gene: TRBJ1-5; d_gene: TRBD1; v_gene: TRBV28
CDR3nt: TGTGCCAGCAGTCAACAGGGGGTCCACTATGGCTACACCTTC; CDR3aa: CASSQQGVHYGYTF; abundance: NA; j_gene: TRBJ1-2; d_gene: TRBD1; v_gene: TRBV2
CDR3nt: TGTGCCAGCAGTCCCCGGTGGGGCGGAGAGGGGGAGCTGTTTTTT; CDR3aa: CASSPRWGGEGELFF; abundance: NA; j_gene: TRBJ2-2; d_gene: NA; v_gene: TRBV2
CDR3nt: TGTGCCAGCAGCCGAGCTACAGGGGGGACTGGAAACACCATATATTTT; CDR3aa: CASSRATGGTGNTIYF; abundance: once; j_gene: TRBJ1-3; d_gene: TRBD1; v_gene: TRBV16
CDR3nt: TGTGCCAGCAGTGAGGGGGGGGCCGTATATACGCAGTATTTT; CDR3aa: CASSEGGAVYTQYF; abundance: NA; j_gene: TRBJ2-3; d_gene: NA; v_gene: TRBV25-1
CDR3nt: TGTGCCAGCAGTCTTACCAGTGGGACAGGGAGGGACTATGGCTACACCTTC; CDR3aa: CASSLTSGTGRDYGYTF; abundance: few; j_gene: TRBJ1-2; d_gene: TRBD1; v_gene: TRBV6-6
CDR3nt: TGTGCCAGCAGTCCACCAGGGGGCTCTGGAAACACCATATATTTT; CDR3aa: CASSPPGGSGNTIYF; abundance: few; j_gene: TRBJ1-3; d_gene: TRBD1; v_gene: TRBV28
CDR3nt: TGTGCCAGCAACCCAAGCGGGAGCCCCAGAGAGACCCAGTACTTC; CDR3aa: CASNPSGSPRETQYF; abundance: once; j_gene: TRBJ2-5; d_gene: TRBD2; v_gene: TRBV25-1
CDR3nt: TGTGCCAGCAGCGTAGGGGACATATTTCCTTCGAACACTGAAGCTTTCTTT; CDR3aa: CASSVGDIFPSNTEAFF; abundance: once; j_gene: TRBJ1-1; d_gene: NA; v_gene: TRBV9
CDR3nt: TGTGCCAGCAGCTTAGGCGGGAGAGGTTTCGAGCAGTACTTC; CDR3aa: CASSLGGRGFEQYF; abundance: many; j_gene: TRBJ2-7; d_gene: TRBD2; v_gene: TRBV7-6
CDR3nt: TGTGCCAGCTTCCCGGGACAGTATAATTCACCCCTCCACTTT; CDR3aa: CASFPGQYNSPLHF; abundance: NA; j_gene: TRBJ1-6; d_gene: TRBD1; v_gene: TRBV28
CDR3nt: TGTGCCAGCAGCCCTGGGTGGGGGGCTAATGAAAAACTGTTTTTT; CDR3aa: CASSPGWGANEKLFF; abundance: NA; j_gene: TRBJ1-4; d_gene: NA; v_gene: TRBV5-6
CDR3nt: TGTGCCAGCAGCGTGTACGGGAGCTCCTACGAGCAGTACTTC; CDR3aa: CASSVYGSSYEQYF; abundance: NA; j_gene: TRBJ2-7; d_gene: NA; v_gene: TRBV5-4
CDR3nt: TGTGCCAGCAGCCAAGATCGAGGGTTCAACTATGGCTACACCTTC; CDR3aa: CASSQDRGFNYGYTF; abundance: NA; j_gene: TRBJ1-2; d_gene: NA; v_gene: TRBV3-1/TRBV3-2
CDR3nt: TGTGCCAGCAGCCAAGAGCGCGGCGGGGGCACCTACAATGAGCAGTTCTTC; CDR3aa: CASSQERGGGTYNEQFF; abundance: NA; j_gene: TRBJ2-1; d_gene: NA; v_gene: TRBV3-1/TRBV3-2
CDR3nt: TGCGCCAGCAGTTCAGGACACCATCTTATGAACACTGAAGCTTTCTTT; CDR3aa: CASSSGHHLMNTEAFF; abundance: NA; j_gene: TRBJ1-1; d_gene: NA; v_gene: TRBV5-1
CDR3nt: TGTGCCAGCAGCCTTCAGGGGGCGGTAGAGCAGTACTTC; CDR3aa: CASSLQGAVEQYF; abundance: NA; j_gene: TRBJ2-7; d_gene: TRBD1; v_gene: TRBV12-3/TRBV12-4
CDR3nt: TGTGCCAGCAGCTTAAGAGTCGGGGAGCTGTTTTTT; CDR3aa: CASSLRVGELFF; abundance: NA; j_gene: TRBJ2-2; d_gene: NA; v_gene: TRBV7-3
CDR3nt: TGTGCCAGCAGCAAAGGCCGGGGAGTGGGTCAGCCCCAGCATTTT; CDR3aa: CASSKGRGVGQPQHF; abundance: few; j_gene: TRBJ1-5; d_gene: NA; v_gene: TRBV21-1
CDR3nt: TGTGCCTGGAGTGTTTCAGCCCGCGGGAAACTGTTTTTT; CDR3aa: CAWSVSARGKLFF; abundance: NA; j_gene: TRBJ1-4; d_gene: NA; v_gene: TRBV30
CDR3nt: TGTGCCAGCAGTTACCAGGGGGCTTCCACCTTC; CDR3aa: CASSYQGASTF; abundance: NA; j_gene: TRBJ1-2; d_gene: TRBD1; v_gene: TRBV28